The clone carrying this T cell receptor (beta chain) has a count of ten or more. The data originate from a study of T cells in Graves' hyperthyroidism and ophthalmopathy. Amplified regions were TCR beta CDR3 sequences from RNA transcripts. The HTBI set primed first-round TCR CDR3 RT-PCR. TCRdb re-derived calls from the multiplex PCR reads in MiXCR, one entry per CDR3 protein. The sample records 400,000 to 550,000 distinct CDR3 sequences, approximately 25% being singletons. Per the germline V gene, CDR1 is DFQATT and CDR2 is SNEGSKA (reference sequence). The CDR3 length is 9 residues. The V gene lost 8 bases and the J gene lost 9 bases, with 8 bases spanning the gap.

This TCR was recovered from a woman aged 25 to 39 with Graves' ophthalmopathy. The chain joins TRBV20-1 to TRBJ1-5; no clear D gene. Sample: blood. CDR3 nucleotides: TGCAGTTCGGGCTGGCCCCAGCATTTT. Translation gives CSSGWPQHF.